This passage covers 13 T cell receptor beta chains from one sample sequenced in a study of cytotoxic CD8 clonotypes in ibrutinib-treated CLL. Some clones are missing from TCRdb's copy, which holds only in-frame ones; the method was immunoSEQ multiplex PCR. The profile shows approximately 120,000 clones, about 85% of them singletons. This specimen consisted of PBMCs, obtained after 24 months of ibrutinib treatment. The receptors here all came from a human donor with chronic lymphocytic leukemia.

The chain recombines TRBV5-4 with TRBJ2-7; tentative D call: TRBD1 (5 bases). V was pared by 0 bases and J by 2 bases, with 6 bases between. The CDR3 sequence is 13 residues long. Germline lookup yields CDR1 SGHNT and CDR2 YYREEE (reference sequence). CDR3 sequence reads: CASSLEQAYEQYF. CDR3 DNA sequence: TGTGCCAGCAGCTTGGAACAGGCCTACGAGCAGTACTTC.

This chain joins TRBV6-1 and TRBJ2-1; no definite D call. The germline gives CDR1 MNHNS, CDR2 SASEGT. Trimming removed 5 bases from V and 3 bases from J, with 14 bases in between. The CDR3 has 15 amino acids. CDR3 loop: CASSRGPGSYNEQFF. CDR3 nucleotide sequence: TGTGCCAGCAGTCGTGGACCGGGTAGCTACAATGAGCAGTTCTTC.

CDR3 DNA sequence: TGTGCCAGCAGCTTGGGGACAGACCTCACCGGGGAGCTGTTTTTT. It is translated as CASSLGTDLTGELFF. The J gene is TRBJ2-2, the V gene TRBV7-3, with TRBD1 matching over 7 bases. The CDR3 spans 15 residues. V lost 3 bases to trimming and J lost 4 bases; unmatched junction nucleotides: 5. Germline CDR1 SGHTA, CDR2 FQGTGA.

The chain joins TRBV6-4 to TRBJ2-7, with TRBD2 identical over 7 bases. The germline gives CDR1 MRHNA, CDR2 SNTAGT. This CDR3 comprises 15 residues. Trimming took 0 bases from V and 5 from J; bases not matched to a gene: 7. CDR3 residues: CASSDSWGGDHEQYF. The CDR3 DNA is TGTGCCAGCAGTGACTCGTGGGGGGGGGACCACGAGCAGTACTTC.

J is TRBJ1-2 and V is TRBV18, with D maybe TRBD1 (6 bases). CDR3 length: 15 residues. V gave up 3 bases and J gave up 3 bases, with 14 bases separating them. Germline-derived CDR1 and CDR2 are KGHSH and LQKENI. The CDR3 loop reads CASSPGAGVYYGYTF. The CDR3 coding sequence is TGTGCCAGCTCACCTGGTGCAGGGGTCTACTATGGCTACACCTTC.

The chain combines TRBV10-3 with TRBJ2-3; D might be TRBD2 (7 bases). Germline V gives CDR1 ENHRY, CDR2 SYGVKD. V was shortened by 3 bases and J by 1 base, with 11 bases between the two germline ends. This CDR3 has 15 residues. In DNA form, the CDR3 reads TGTGCCATCAGTGACAGGGGAGGGGGCACAGATACGCAGTATTTT. This encodes CAISDRGGGTDTQYF.

This clone qualifies as medium-sized (0.01 to 0.1%). The chain has TRBV14 and TRBJ2-1, with TRBD1 matching 10 bases. The germline gives CDR1 SGHDN, CDR2 FVKESK. With 0 bases clipped from V and 6 bases from J, the junction kept 8 bases outside the gene matches. The CDR3 is 17 amino acids. The DNA of the CDR3 is TGTGCCAGCAGCCAAGACCCGTGGACAGGGGGGATCAATGAGCAGTTCTTC. This gives the protein CASSQDPWTGGINEQFF. The full variable domain, rest sourced from reference TRBV14 and TRBJ2-1, is EAGVTQFPSHSVIEKGQTVTLRCDPISGHDNLYWYRRVMGKEIKFLLHFVKESKQDESGMPNNRFLAERTGGTYSTLKVQPAELEDSGVYFCASSQDPWTGGINEQFFGPGTRLTVL.

V usage is TRBV2 and J usage is TRBJ2-5; D is uncertain. Trimming cost V 10 bases and J 3 bases, with 21 bases left between them. CDR3 length equals 15 residues. Germline V CDR1 and CDR2: SNHLY, FYNNEI. CDR3 region: CATPPANSDEETQYF. The CDR3 nucleotides read TGTGCCACCCCCCCCGCAAACTCTGACGAAGAGACCCAGTACTTC.

This chain connects TRBV6-5 to TRBJ2-1, with 12 positions matching TRBD2. CDR1 is MNHEY, CDR2 SVGAGI, per germline. V was clipped by 2 bases and J by 9 bases; unmatched bases: 5. This CDR3 region has 15 residues. The CDR3 DNA sequence: TGTGCCAGCAGTTACGAGGCTAGCGGGGGGGCTGAGCAGTTCTTC. This codes for CASSYEASGGAEQFF.

The genes are TRBV15 and TRBJ1-3; the D is unclear. The CDR3 covers 14 residues. Germline V CDR1 and CDR2: LNHNV, YYDKDF (reference sequence). With 3 bases removed from V and 4 bases from J, the gap between germline ends came to 10 bases. The CDR3 loop reads CATSSAGRGNTIYF. CDR3 bases: TGTGCCACCAGCAGCGCCGGGAGGGGAAACACCATATATTTT.

The J gene is TRBJ2-2, the V gene TRBV7-2; D perhaps matches TRBD1 (6 bases). Trimming removed 1 base from V and 4 bases from J, with 10 bases in between. CDR1 and CDR2 (germline): SGHTA, FQGNSA. This CDR3 is 15 amino acids long. The CDR3 spells CASSLVPGATGELFF. CDR3 nucleotides: TGTGCCAGCAGCTTAGTGCCAGGGGCCACCGGGGAGCTGTTTTTT.

This clone has a handful of counts. The chain carries TRBV6-1 and TRBJ1-2; D uncertain. Germline V CDR1 and CDR2: MNHNS, SASEGT. The CDR3 runs to 11 residues. Deletions cut 6 bases from V and 3 bases from J, with 5 bases between. CDR3 amino acids: CASRLDYGYTF. As DNA, the CDR3 is TGTGCCAGCAGACTTGACTATGGCTACACCTTC.

J is TRBJ2-5 and V is TRBV6-1; 10 bases line up with TRBD1. This CDR3 has 14 residues. CDR1 and CDR2 from the germline V gene are MNHNS and SASEGT. Trimming took 8 bases from V and 2 from J; bases not matched to a gene: 5. The CDR3 reads CASGGQGYQETQYF. The CDR3 coding sequence is TGTGCCAGCGGGGGACAGGGGTATCAAGAGACCCAGTACTTC.